This T cell receptor beta chain was identified in a study of cytotoxic CD8 clonotypes in ibrutinib-treated CLL. The overall study: With a range of 6 to 36, the median treatment time before response samples were taken was approximately twelve months. Study conclusions and caveats: Clonality showed a rise at ibrutinib response that reversed toward baseline at progression.

The protocol was immunoSEQ multiplex PCR, while the TCRdb copy is restricted to in-frame clones and leaves out a portion. The profile shows fewer than 150,000 clones, 84% of them singletons. The CDR3 totals 13 residues. CDR1 is MNHEY, CDR2 SMNVEV, per germline (reference sequence). The germline V and J ends were trimmed by 3 bases and 9 bases, with 15 bases remaining between them. Note on this clone: Its antigen is unknown.

This rearrangement joins TRBV27 to TRBJ2-7; possibly TRBD2 for D (6 bases). This sequence originates from a human donor with chronic lymphocytic leukemia. The material was PBMCs, obtained after 24 months of ibrutinib treatment. CDR3 coding DNA: TGTGCCAGCAGTTTTTATGGGGGGAGTGGGCAGTACTTC. Amino acids: CASSFYGGSGQYF.